The 25 T cell receptor beta chains below come from one sample, sequenced in a study of T-cell reconstitution after alpha-beta-depleted transplantation in children. Unique molecular identifiers featured in how the TCRbeta library was prepared. TCRdb re-analysed the PCR reads in MiXCR, keeping a single row per CDR3 protein. The sample records 700,000 to 950,000 distinct CDR3 sequences, 16% being singletons. This material consisted of PBMCs, mostly from graft donor cells, taken 360 days after TCRalphabeta/CD19-depleted stem cell transplant. These receptors were obtained from a male patient younger than 18 who had a stem cell transplant for acute lymphoblastic leukemia, so the T cells may come from the graft donor.

This clonotype was seen at least ten times. V gene TRBV4-1 combines with J gene TRBJ2-1; the match to TRBD2 covers 8 bases. The germline V gene encodes CDR1 MGHRA and CDR2 YSYEKL. This CDR3 contains 13 residues. The V gene end was trimmed by 1 base and the J gene end by 12 bases; junction bases not matched to a gene: 5. The CDR3 DNA sequence: TGCGCCAGCAGCCAAGTTTACGGGAGGGGGCAGTTCTTC. Translating it yields CASSQVYGRGQFF.

This chain connects TRBV9 to TRBJ2-3; D is uncertain. Trimming removed 2 bases from V and 3 bases from J, with 7 bases in between. The CDR3 has 13 residues. Germline CDR1 reads SGDLS; CDR2 reads YYNGEE. The CDR3: CASSVRRTDTQYF. As DNA, the CDR3 is TGTGCCAGCAGCGTCCGCAGGACAGATACGCAGTATTTT.

This clonotype has a count of ten or more. The chain links TRBV7-6 to TRBJ1-5, with D unresolved. The V end was cut by 3 bases, the J end by 5 bases, with 11 bases between. The CDR3 is made up of 14 amino acids. In germline, CDR1 is SGHVS, CDR2 FNYEAQ. Here the CDR3 reads CASSFTMPYQPQHF. In DNA form, the CDR3 reads TGTGCCAGCAGCTTTACAATGCCCTATCAGCCCCAGCATTTT.

This clonotype was recorded a few times. The chain links TRBV7-9 to TRBJ2-3; D could derive from TRBD1 or TRBD2 (5 bases each). The CDR3 has 14 residues. The V gene lost 5 bases and the J gene lost 6 bases, with 15 bases spanning the gap. Germline V gene data show CDR1 as SEHNR and CDR2 as FQNEAQ (reference sequence). CDR3 region: CASSPGRTGDTQYF. In DNA, the CDR3 is TGTGCCAGCAGCCCGGGACGGACGGGGGATACGCAGTATTTT.

In its sample, this clonotype was seen a few times. CDR3 in amino acids: CSARDPRTGYEQYF. In DNA form, the CDR3 reads TGCAGTGCTAGAGACCCACGGACAGGATACGAGCAGTACTTC. The rearrangement uses TRBV20-1 and TRBJ2-7, with TRBD1 matching 7 bases. This CDR3 has 14 amino acids. After removal of 0 bases from V and 4 bases from J, the junction contained 6 bases not matched to a gene. CDR1 DFQATT and CDR2 SNEGSKA come from the germline V gene (reference sequence).

This chain links TRBV6-6 with TRBJ2-7; D unresolved. Trimming left V 7 bases short and J 6 bases short, with 10 bases between. CDR3 length: 11 amino acids. CDR1 is MNHNY, CDR2 SVGAGI, per germline (reference sequence). CDR3 amino acids: CASMAASEQYF. The CDR3 DNA follows: TGTGCCAGCATGGCCGCGAGCGAGCAGTACTTC.

The J gene is TRBJ2-5, the V gene TRBV4-1, with D maybe TRBD2 (6 bases). The germline V gene encodes CDR1 MGHRA and CDR2 YSYEKL. The germline V and J ends were trimmed by 1 base and 5 bases, with 11 bases remaining between them. This CDR3 comprises 14 residues. DNA for the CDR3: TGCGCCAGCAGCCAAGTTGGGGGGTGGGAGACCCAGTACTTC. This encodes CASSQVGGWETQYF.

At least ten counts were recorded for this clonotype. At one end the junction does not follow the germline gene, possibly because of a read error. The rearrangement joins TRBV5-1 to TRBJ2-7; maybe TRBD2 (5 bases). CDR1 is SGHRS and CDR2 is YFSETQ in the germline V gene. The CDR3 covers 11 residues. The CDR3 DNA reads as TGTGCCAGCAGCTTAGCGACCGAGCAGTACTTC. The encoded protein is CASSLATEQYF.

This clonotype was recorded once. No conserved phenylalanine or tryptophan is present at the end of the CDR3, so a read error is the likely explanation. The chain combines TRBV10-2 with TRBJ2-6; the match to TRBD2 covers 7 bases. Losses at the gene ends were 9 bases for V and 2 bases for J; bases not matched to a gene: 4. This CDR3 has 14 amino acids. Germline V CDR1 and CDR2: WSHSY, SAAADI. In DNA, the CDR3 is TGCGCCAGAGAGGCGGGAGCTGGGGCCAACGTCCTGACTTCC. This codes for CAREAGAGANVLTS.

To note about this clonotype: The junction differs from germline at one of its ends, possibly a read error. This chain connects TRBV4-1 to TRBJ1-1; D is unresolved. CDR3 length equals 15 residues. Germline V gene lookup returns CDR1 MGHRA and CDR2 YSYEKL. CDR3 protein: CASSQDRLGNAEAFF. For the CDR3, the DNA is TGCGCCAGCAGCCAAGATCGTCTGGGGAACGCTGAAGCTTTCTTT.

The CDR3 loop is CASSLGGRRLGQPQHF. Written as DNA, the CDR3 is TGTGCCAGCAGCTTAGGGGGGAGGCGGTTGGGGCAGCCCCAGCATTTT. This chain uses TRBV7-2 with TRBJ1-5, with D possibly matching TRBD1 (5 bases). Germline V gene sequence: CDR1 SGHTA, CDR2 FQGNSA. This CDR3 spans 16 amino acids. V was shortened by 1 base and J by 7 bases, with 17 bases between the two germline ends.

The chain couples TRBV7-2 to TRBJ2-2, with D unclear. The ends were cut back, 2 bases at V and 4 bases at J, with 11 bases in the middle. The CDR3 extends over 15 amino acids. Germline values: CDR1 SGHTA, CDR2 FQGNSA. The CDR3 reads CASSLRLDATGELFF. The CDR3, as DNA: TGTGCCAGCAGCTTAAGGCTAGATGCCACCGGGGAGCTGTTTTTT.

The chain has TRBV7-3 and TRBJ2-2; 8 nucleotides match TRBD1. Losses at the gene ends were 2 bases for V and 6 bases for J; bases not matched to a gene: 8. The length of the CDR3 is 16 residues. Per germline, CDR1 SGHTA and CDR2 FQGTGA. CDR3 DNA: TGTGCCAGCAGCTTATTAACAGGGGGAATCCCCGGGGAGCTGTTTTTT. Amino acid sequence: CASSLLTGGIPGELFF.

This clonotype was seen only once. The chain uses TRBV29-1 and TRBJ1-4, with D perhaps matching TRBD1 (5 bases). The CDR3 sequence is 13 residues long. V lost 6 bases, J lost 8 bases, and 16 bases lay in between. Germline V gene lookup returns CDR1 SQVTM and CDR2 ANQGSEA. CDR3 bases: TGCAGCGTAATAAGGGGCGTGGAAGAAAAACTGTTTTTT. Translated, it gives CSVIRGVEEKLFF.

The chain has TRBV12-3 or TRBV12-4 and TRBJ2-1, with TRBD1 matching over 7 bases. V lost 2 bases, J lost 7 bases, and 5 bases stayed unmatched. This CDR3 has 14 amino acids. The chain's CDR3 is CASSLRGQTNEQFF. As DNA, the CDR3 is TGTGCCAGCAGTTTAAGGGGACAGACTAATGAGCAGTTCTTC.

This clonotype was observed a few times. The chain employs TRBV7-9 and TRBJ1-2; no definite D call. The germline gives CDR1 SEHNR, CDR2 FQNEAQ (reference sequence). Trimming removed 1 base from V and 4 bases from J, with 7 bases in between. The CDR3 extends over 13 amino acids. The CDR3 is CASSLGVIYGYTF. CDR3 sequence (DNA): TGTGCCAGCAGCTTAGGGGTTATCTATGGCTACACCTTC.

This clonotype was found a few times. The chain recombines TRBV29-1 with TRBJ2-5; D is unresolved. Germline V gene lookup returns CDR1 SQVTM and CDR2 ANQGSEA. The length of the CDR3 is 10 residues. V dropped 7 bases and J dropped 5 bases, with 8 bases sitting between them. The CDR3 here is CSASHETQYF. The CDR3 nucleotides read TGCAGCGCTTCCCACGAGACCCAGTACTTC. The variable domain in full, with the rest retrieved from reference TRBV29-1 and TRBJ2-5, is SAVISQKPSRDICQRGTSLTIQCQVDSQVTMMFWYRQQPGQSLTLIATANQGSEATYESGFVIDKFPISRPNLTFSTLTVSNMSPEDSSIYLCSASHETQYFGPGTRLLVL.

This clonotype came up many times. The CDR3 DNA reads as TGCGCCAGCAGCTTGGGGGACAGCGCACGAGAGACCCAGTACTTC. It encodes CASSLGDSARETQYF. This chain connects TRBV5-1 to TRBJ2-5; TRBD1 matches at 7 bases. Germline V gives CDR1 SGHRS, CDR2 YFSETQ. The trim removed 0 bases at V and 4 bases at J, leaving 6 bases unmatched. CDR3 length: 15 amino acids.

The chain recombines TRBV7-7 with TRBJ2-2, with 10 bases lining up with TRBD2. Per germline, CDR1 SSHAT and CDR2 FNYEAQ (reference sequence). The CDR3 extends over 17 amino acids. J gave up 4 bases and V 5 bases, and 10 bases lay outside the gene matches. The CDR3 DNA sequence: TGTGCCAGCAGCCCAAAGCGGGAGGGCCTGGGCACCGGGGAGCTGTTTTTT. Its protein is CASSPKREGLGTGELFF.

The chain uses TRBV5-1 and TRBJ2-1; tentatively, D is TRBD2 (5 bases). The CDR3 contains 16 residues. V was cut by 6 bases and J by 4 bases, with 20 bases left in between. CDR1 and CDR2 from the germline V gene are SGHRS and YFSETQ. CDR3 DNA sequence: TGCGCCAGCAACCTGCTTGCGGGTTTTGGGTACAATGAGCAGTTCTTC. It yields the protein CASNLLAGFGYNEQFF.

The chain couples TRBV6-1 to TRBJ1-2; 7 bases line up with TRBD1. The CDR3 sequence is 16 residues long. Germline loops: CDR1 MNHNS, CDR2 SASEGT. With V trimmed by 5 bases and J by 3 bases, 12 bases remained unmatched. The CDR3 DNA reads TGTGCCAGCAGTAGCCTGCCTGACAGGGAATACTATGGCTACACCTTC. Amino acid sequence: CASSSLPDREYYGYTF.

The V call is TRBV27, the J call TRBJ2-7; weak D call: TRBD1 (5 bases). Germline V gene lookup returns CDR1 MNHEY and CDR2 SMNVEV (reference sequence). The CDR3 runs to 16 residues. Between the trimmed V and J ends, which lost 0 bases and 0 bases, there was a span of 12 bases. The CDR3 nucleotides are TGTGCCAGCAGTTTATCGCAGGGCCCCTTCTCCTACGAGCAGTACTTC. This codes for CASSLSQGPFSYEQYF.

The V call is TRBV5-6, the J call TRBJ2-5; D assignment may be TRBD1 or TRBD2 (5 bases each). V lost 3 bases, J lost 5 bases, and 17 bases lay in between. Germline V CDR1 and CDR2: SGHDT, YYEEEE. CDR3 length equals 15 residues. This CDR3 reads CASSYLLGVGETQYF. The CDR3 bases are TGTGCCAGCAGCTACCTCTTGGGGGTGGGGGAGACCCAGTACTTC.

This clonotype was detected a few times. This rearrangement joins TRBV11-2 to TRBJ2-7; TRBD2 agrees at 8 bases. The junction had 4 bases not matched to a gene; V was cut back by 4 bases and J by 2 bases. This CDR3 comprises 14 residues. Germline CDR1 and CDR2: SGHAT and FQNNGV. The CDR3 DNA is TGTGCCAGCAGCTCCAGCGGGAGCCCCTACGAGCAGTACTTC. Translated: CASSSSGSPYEQYF.

The sample holds many counts of this clonotype. CDR3 region: CASSLLGLNTEAFF. Here the CDR3 DNA reads TGTGCCAGCAGCTTATTGGGCCTGAACACTGAAGCTTTCTTT. This chain uses TRBV7-3 with TRBJ1-1, with D hard to call. This CDR3 has 14 amino acids. The V end lost 2 bases, the J end lost 0 bases, and 7 bases lay between the germline ends. Germline V gene data show CDR1 as SGHTA and CDR2 as FQGTGA.